This T cell receptor (beta chain) was recorded in a study of blood T cell repertoires in COVID-19. Measured with immunoSEQ multiplex PCR; TCRdb has only the in-frame clones, and not every one. The sample shows some 110,000 clones, 76% of them seen only once. The CDR3 sequence is 15 residues long. Material for sequencing was peripheral blood. The TCR sequence derives from an elderly man with COVID-19, enrolled during active disease. The chain couples TRBV21-1 to TRBJ1-4; the table's D call of TRBD1 was not tested on the DNA. TRBV21-1 is deemed a pseudogene. The CDR3 reads CASSPQGQVDEKLFF. In nucleotides, the CDR3 is TGTGCCAGCAGCCCCCAGGGACAGGTAGATGAAAAACTGTTTTTT.